One sample yielded the 5 T cell receptor beta chains listed below, sequenced in a study of cytomegalovirus exposure and HLA in healthy donors. PCR primers comprised 60 Vbeta and 13 Jbeta primers. TCRdb's table, derived via immunoSEQ multiplex PCR, lists solely in-frame clones and lacks some. Its listing shows approximately 110,000 clones. The specimen was PBMCs. The source of these receptors is a middle-aged man in good health and CMV-seronegative.

Details on this clone: At one boundary the junction diverges from the germline segment, which might be a read error. The rearrangement links TRBV7-9 to TRBJ2-7; TRBD1 might be the D (5 bases). This CDR3 is built from 8 residues. The germline CDR1 and CDR2 sequences are SEHNR and FQNEAQ (reference sequence). The CDR3 DNA follows: TGTGCCAGCAGCTTATACAGGTTC. It translates to CASSLYRF.

The chain has TRBV18 and TRBJ1-1, with 12 nucleotides matching TRBD1. This CDR3 is 17 amino acids long. V was clipped by 0 bases and J by 5 bases; unmatched bases: 7. CDR1 and CDR2 from the germline V gene are KGHSH and LQKENI. CDR3 in amino acids: CASSPPGQGAGRTEAFF. The CDR3 DNA sequence: TGTGCCAGCTCACCACCGGGACAGGGGGCAGGTAGGACTGAAGCTTTCTTT.

CDR3 loop: CSAVSGGYTF. CDR3 nucleotides: TGCAGTGCTGTCTCCGGGGGCTACACCTTC. The rearrangement uses TRBV20-1 and TRBJ1-2; D gene unclear. The CDR3 contains 10 residues. The V end lost 5 bases, the J end lost 8 bases, and 9 bases lay between the germline ends. Looked up from germline, CDR1 is DFQATT and CDR2 is SNEGSKA (reference sequence).

V usage is TRBV7-2 and J usage is TRBJ1-2; the match to TRBD1 covers 8 bases. Germline-derived CDR1 and CDR2 are SGHTA and FQGNSA. J lost 8 bases, V lost 3 bases, and 5 bases had no gene match. The CDR3 totals 13 residues. The CDR3 DNA reads as TGTGCCAGCAGCTTTCGGACAGGGAACGGCTACACCTTC. It translates to CASSFRTGNGYTF.

This sequence joins TRBV19 and TRBJ2-1, with 9 bases identical to TRBD2. The germline V gene has CDR1 LNHDA and CDR2 SQIVND (reference sequence). This CDR3 is 17 amino acids long. Losses at the gene ends were 5 bases for V and 0 bases for J; bases not matched to a gene: 8. The CDR3 here is CASSFGGRVRSYNEQFF. For the CDR3, the DNA is TGTGCCAGTAGTTTTGGCGGGAGGGTTCGCTCCTACAATGAGCAGTTCTTC.